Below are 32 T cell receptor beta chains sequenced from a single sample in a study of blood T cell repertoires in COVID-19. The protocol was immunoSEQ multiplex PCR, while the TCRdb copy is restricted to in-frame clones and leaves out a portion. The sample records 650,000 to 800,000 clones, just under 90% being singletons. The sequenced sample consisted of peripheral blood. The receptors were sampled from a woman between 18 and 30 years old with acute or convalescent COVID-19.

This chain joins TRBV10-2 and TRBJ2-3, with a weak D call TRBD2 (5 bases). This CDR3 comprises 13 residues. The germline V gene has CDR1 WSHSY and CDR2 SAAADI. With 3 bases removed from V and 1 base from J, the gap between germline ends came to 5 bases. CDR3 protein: CASSDGGTDTQYF. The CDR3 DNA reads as TGCGCCAGCAGTGACGGGGGCACAGATACGCAGTATTTT.

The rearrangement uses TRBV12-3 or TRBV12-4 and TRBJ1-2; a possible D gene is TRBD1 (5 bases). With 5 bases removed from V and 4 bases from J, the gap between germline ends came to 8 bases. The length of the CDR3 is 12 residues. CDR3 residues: CASSQGGYGYTF. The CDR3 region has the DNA TGTGCCAGCAGTCAGGGTGGCTATGGCTACACCTTC.

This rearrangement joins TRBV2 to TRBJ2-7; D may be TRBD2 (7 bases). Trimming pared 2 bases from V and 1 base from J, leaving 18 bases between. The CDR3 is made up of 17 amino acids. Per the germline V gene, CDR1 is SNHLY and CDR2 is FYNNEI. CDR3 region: CASSESLGGGGSYEQYF. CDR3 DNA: TGTGCCAGCAGTGAAAGCCTAGGGGGGGGAGGGTCCTACGAGCAGTACTTC. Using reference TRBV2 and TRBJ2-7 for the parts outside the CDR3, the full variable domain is EPEVTQTPSHQVTQMGQEVILRCVPISNHLYFYWYRQILGQKVEFLVSFYNNEISEKSEIFDDQFSVERPDGSNFTLKIRSTKLEDSAMYFCASSESLGGGGSYEQYFGPGTRLTVT.

CDR3 protein: CSAAERMNTEAFF. DNA for the CDR3: TGCAGCGCTGCAGAGCGGATGAACACTGAAGCTTTCTTT. The genes are TRBV29-1 and TRBJ1-1; D gene uncertain. This CDR3 is 13 amino acids long. Trimming took off 7 bases at V and 0 bases at J, with 12 bases between the two ends. The germline CDR1 and CDR2 sequences are SQVTM and ANQGSEA.

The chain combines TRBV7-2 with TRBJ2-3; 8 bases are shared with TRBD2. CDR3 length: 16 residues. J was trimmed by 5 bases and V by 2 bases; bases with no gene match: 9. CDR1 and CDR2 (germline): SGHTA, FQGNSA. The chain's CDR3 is CASSLSGGARVDTQYF. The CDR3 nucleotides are TGTGCCAGCAGCTTATCCGGGGGGGCCCGCGTAGATACGCAGTATTTT.

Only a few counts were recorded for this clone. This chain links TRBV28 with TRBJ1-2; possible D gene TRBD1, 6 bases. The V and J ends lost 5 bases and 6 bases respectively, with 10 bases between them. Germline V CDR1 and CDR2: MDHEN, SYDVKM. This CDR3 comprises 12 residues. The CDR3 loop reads CASSLQGHGYTF. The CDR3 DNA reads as TGTGCCAGCAGTCTACAGGGCCATGGCTACACCTTC.

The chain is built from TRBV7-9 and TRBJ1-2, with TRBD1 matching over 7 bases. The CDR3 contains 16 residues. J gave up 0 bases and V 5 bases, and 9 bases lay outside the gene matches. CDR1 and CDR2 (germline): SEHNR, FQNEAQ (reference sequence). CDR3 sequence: CASSQGQSYSNYGYTF. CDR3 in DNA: TGTGCCAGCAGCCAGGGACAGTCTTATTCTAACTATGGCTACACCTTC.

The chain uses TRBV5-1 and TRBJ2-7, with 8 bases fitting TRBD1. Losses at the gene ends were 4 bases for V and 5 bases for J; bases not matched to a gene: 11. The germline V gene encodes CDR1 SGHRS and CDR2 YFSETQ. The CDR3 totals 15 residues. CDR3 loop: CASSGDGTGFNEQYF. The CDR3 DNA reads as TGCGCCAGCAGCGGAGACGGGACAGGTTTCAACGAGCAGTACTTC. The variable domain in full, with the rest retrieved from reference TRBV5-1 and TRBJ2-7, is KAGVTQTPRYLIKTRGQQVTLSCSPISGHRSVSWYQQTPGQGLQFLFEYFSETQRNKGNFPGRFSGRQFSNSRSEMNVSTLELGDSALYLCASSGDGTGFNEQYFGPGTRLTVT.

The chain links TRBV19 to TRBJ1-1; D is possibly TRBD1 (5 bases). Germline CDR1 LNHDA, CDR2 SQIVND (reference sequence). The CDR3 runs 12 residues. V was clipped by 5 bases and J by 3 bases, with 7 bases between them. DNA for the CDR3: TGTGCCAGTAGTCCCAGGGACACTGAAGCTTTCTTT. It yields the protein CASSPRDTEAFF.

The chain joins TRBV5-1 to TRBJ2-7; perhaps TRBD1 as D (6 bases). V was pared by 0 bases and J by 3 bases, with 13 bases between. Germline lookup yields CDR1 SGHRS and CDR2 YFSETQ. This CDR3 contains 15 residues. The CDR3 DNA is TGCGCCAGCAGCTTGGACTTCCGGGACATCTACGAGCAGTACTTC. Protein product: CASSLDFRDIYEQYF.

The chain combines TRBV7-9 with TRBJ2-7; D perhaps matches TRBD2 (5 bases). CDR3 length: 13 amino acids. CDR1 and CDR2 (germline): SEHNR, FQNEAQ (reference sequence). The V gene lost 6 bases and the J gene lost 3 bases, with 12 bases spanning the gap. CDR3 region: CASRAANLYEQYF. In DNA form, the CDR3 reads TGTGCCAGCAGAGCGGCAAACCTCTACGAGCAGTACTTC.

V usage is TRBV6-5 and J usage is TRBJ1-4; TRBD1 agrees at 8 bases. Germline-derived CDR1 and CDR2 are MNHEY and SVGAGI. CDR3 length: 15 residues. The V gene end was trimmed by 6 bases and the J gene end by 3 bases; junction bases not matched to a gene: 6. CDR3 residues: CASRTGQGANEKLFF. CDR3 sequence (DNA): TGTGCCAGCAGAACCGGACAGGGAGCTAATGAAAAACTGTTTTTT.

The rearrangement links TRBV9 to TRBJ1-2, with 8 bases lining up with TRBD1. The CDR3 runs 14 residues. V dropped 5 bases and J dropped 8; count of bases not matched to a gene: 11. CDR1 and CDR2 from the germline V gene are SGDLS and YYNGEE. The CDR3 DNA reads TGTGCCAGCAGTGCGCAGGGGGCGGGTCTCGGCTACACCTTC. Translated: CASSAQGAGLGYTF.

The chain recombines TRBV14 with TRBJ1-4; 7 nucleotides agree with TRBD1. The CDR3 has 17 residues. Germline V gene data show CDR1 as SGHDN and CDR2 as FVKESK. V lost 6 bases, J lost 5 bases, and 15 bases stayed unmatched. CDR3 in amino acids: CASSQNIDRDKNEKLFF. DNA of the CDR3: TGTGCCAGCAGTCAAAACATAGACAGGGATAAGAATGAAAAACTGTTTTTT. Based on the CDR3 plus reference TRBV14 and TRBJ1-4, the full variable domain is EAGVTQFPSHSVIEKGQTVTLRCDPISGHDNLYWYRRVMGKEIKFLLHFVKESKQDESGMPNNRFLAERTGGTYSTLKVQPAELEDSGVYFCASSQNIDRDKNEKLFFGSGTQLSVL.

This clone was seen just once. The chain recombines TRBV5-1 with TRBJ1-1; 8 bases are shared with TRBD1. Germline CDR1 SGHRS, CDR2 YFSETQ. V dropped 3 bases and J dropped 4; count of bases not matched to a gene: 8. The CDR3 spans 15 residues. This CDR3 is CASSSQGGEGTEAFF. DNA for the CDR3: TGCGCCAGCAGCTCACAGGGGGGTGAGGGCACTGAAGCTTTCTTT.

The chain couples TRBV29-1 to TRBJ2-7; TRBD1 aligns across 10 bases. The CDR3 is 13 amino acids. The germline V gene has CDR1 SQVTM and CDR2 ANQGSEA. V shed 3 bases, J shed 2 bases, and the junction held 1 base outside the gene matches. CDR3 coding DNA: TGCAGCGTTGAGGGGACAGGGGCCTACGAGCAGTACTTC. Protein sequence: CSVEGTGAYEQYF.

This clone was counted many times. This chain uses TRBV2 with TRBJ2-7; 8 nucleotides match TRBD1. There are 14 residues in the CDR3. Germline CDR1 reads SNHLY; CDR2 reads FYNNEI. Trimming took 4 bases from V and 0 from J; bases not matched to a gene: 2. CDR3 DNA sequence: TGTGCCAGCAGTGGGACAGGGATCTCCTACGAGCAGTACTTC. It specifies CASSGTGISYEQYF. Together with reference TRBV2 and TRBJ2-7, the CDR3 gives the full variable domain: EPEVTQTPSHQVTQMGQEVILRCVPISNHLYFYWYRQILGQKVEFLVSFYNNEISEKSEIFDDQFSVERPDGSNFTLKIRSTKLEDSAMYFCASSGTGISYEQYFGPGTRLTVT.

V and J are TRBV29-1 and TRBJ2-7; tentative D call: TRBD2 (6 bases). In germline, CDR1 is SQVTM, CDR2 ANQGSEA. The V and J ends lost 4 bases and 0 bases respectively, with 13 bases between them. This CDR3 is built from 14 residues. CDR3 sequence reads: CSVVSGGNSYEQYF. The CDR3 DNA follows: TGCAGCGTTGTCTCCGGCGGGAACTCCTACGAGCAGTACTTC.

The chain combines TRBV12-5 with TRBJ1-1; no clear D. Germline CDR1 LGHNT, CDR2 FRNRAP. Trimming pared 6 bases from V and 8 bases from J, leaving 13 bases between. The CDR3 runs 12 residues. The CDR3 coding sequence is TGTGCTAGTGGGTCTGGAACAGCCGAAGCTTTCTTT. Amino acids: CASGSGTAEAFF.

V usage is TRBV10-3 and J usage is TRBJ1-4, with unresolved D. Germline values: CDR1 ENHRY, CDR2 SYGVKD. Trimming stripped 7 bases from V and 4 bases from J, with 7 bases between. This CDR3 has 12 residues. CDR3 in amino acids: CAITPINEKLFF. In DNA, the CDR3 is TGTGCCATCACCCCAATTAATGAAAAACTGTTTTTT.

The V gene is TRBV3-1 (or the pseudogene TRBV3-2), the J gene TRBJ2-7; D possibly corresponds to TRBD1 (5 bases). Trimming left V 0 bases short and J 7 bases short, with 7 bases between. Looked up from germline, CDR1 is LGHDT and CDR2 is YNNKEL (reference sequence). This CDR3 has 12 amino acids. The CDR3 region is CASSQDPGEQYF. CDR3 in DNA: TGTGCCAGCAGCCAAGATCCAGGGGAGCAGTACTTC.

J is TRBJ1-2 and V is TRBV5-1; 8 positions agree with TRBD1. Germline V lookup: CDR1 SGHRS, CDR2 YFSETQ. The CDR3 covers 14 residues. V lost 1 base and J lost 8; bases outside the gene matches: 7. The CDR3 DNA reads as TGCGCCAGCAGCTTGCCCGGACAGGGCCAGGGCTACACCTTC. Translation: CASSLPGQGQGYTF.

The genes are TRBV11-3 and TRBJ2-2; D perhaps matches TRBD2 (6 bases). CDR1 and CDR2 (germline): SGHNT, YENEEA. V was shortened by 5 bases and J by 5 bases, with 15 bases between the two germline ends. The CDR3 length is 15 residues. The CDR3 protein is CASSNVGAGTGELFF. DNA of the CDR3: TGTGCCAGCAGCAATGTCGGGGCGGGGACCGGGGAGCTGTTTTTT.

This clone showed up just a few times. The DNA of the CDR3 is TGTGCCAGCAGCTTGCCCGGGTTCCAGGGGGGTAATTCACCCCTCCACTTT. Translating it yields CASSLPGFQGGNSPLHF. The chain couples TRBV5-5 to TRBJ1-6; 7 positions agree with TRBD1. CDR3 length: 17 amino acids. V lost 1 base, J lost 6 bases, and 10 bases stayed unmatched. From germline, CDR1 is SGHKS and CDR2 YYEKEE (reference sequence). The whole variable domain, filled in from reference TRBV5-5 and TRBJ1-6, reads DAGVTQSPTHLIKTRGQQVTLRCSPISGHKSVSWYQQVLGQGPQFIFQYYEKEERGRGNFPDRFSARQFPNYSSELNVNALLLGDSALYLCASSLPGFQGGNSPLHFGNGTRLTVT.

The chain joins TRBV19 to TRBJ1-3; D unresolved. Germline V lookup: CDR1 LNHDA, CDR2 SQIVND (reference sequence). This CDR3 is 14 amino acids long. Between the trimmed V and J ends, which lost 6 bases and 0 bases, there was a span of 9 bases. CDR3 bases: TGTGCCAGTAGCGGACTTAGCTCTGGAAACACCATATATTTT. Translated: CASSGLSSGNTIYF. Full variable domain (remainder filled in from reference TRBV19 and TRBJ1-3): DGGITQSPKYLFRKEGQNVTLSCEQNLNHDAMYWYRQDPGQGLRLIYYSQIVNDFQKGDIAEGYSVSREKKESFPLTVTSAQKNPTAFYLCASSGLSSGNTIYFGEGSWLTVV.

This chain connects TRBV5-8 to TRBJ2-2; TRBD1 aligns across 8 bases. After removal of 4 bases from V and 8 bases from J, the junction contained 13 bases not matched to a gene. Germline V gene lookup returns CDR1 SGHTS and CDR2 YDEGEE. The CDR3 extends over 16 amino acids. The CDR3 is CASSPGQAPGIGELFF. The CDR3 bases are TGTGCCAGCAGCCCGGGACAGGCTCCGGGGATAGGGGAGCTGTTTTTT.

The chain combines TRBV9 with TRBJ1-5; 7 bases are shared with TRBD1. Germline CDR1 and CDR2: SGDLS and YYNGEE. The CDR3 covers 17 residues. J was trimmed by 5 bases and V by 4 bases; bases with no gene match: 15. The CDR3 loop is CASSPAAGGLLHQPQHF. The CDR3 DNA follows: TGTGCCAGCAGCCCTGCCGCAGGGGGGCTCTTACATCAGCCCCAGCATTTT.

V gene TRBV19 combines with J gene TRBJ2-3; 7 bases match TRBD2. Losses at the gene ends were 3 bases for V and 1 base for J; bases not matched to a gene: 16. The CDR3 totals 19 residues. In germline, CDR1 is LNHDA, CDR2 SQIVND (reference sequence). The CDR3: CASSIQRGNFGARTDTQYF. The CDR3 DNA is TGTGCCAGTAGTATCCAGCGGGGTAACTTTGGGGCCCGCACAGATACGCAGTATTTT.

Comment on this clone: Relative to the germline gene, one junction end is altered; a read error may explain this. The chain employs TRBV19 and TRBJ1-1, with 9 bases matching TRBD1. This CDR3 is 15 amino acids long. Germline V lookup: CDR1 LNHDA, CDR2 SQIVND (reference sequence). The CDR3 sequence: CASRIGTGSNTEAFF. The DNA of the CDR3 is TGTGCCAGTAGGATAGGGACAGGGAGTAATACTGAAGCTTTCTTT.

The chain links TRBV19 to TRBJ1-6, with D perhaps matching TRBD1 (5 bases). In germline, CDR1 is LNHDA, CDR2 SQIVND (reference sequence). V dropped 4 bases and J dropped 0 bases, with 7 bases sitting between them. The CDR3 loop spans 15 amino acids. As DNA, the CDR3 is TGTGCCAGTAGTAGGCAGGGCTCCTATAATTCACCCCTCCACTTT. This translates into CASSRQGSYNSPLHF.

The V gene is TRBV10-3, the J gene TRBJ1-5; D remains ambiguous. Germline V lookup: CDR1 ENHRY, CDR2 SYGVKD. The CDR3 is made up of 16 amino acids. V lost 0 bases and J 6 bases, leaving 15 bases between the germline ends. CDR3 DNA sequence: TGTGCCATCAGTGAGTCGAACACCATGGAGGGTCAGCCCCAGCATTTT. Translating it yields CAISESNTMEGQPQHF.

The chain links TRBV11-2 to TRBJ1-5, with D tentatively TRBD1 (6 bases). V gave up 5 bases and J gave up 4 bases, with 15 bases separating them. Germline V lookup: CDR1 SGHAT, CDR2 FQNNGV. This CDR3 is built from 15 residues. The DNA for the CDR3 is TGTGCCAGCAGCCAAAGCACACAGGGAAATCAGCCCCAGCATTTT. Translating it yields CASSQSTQGNQPQHF.